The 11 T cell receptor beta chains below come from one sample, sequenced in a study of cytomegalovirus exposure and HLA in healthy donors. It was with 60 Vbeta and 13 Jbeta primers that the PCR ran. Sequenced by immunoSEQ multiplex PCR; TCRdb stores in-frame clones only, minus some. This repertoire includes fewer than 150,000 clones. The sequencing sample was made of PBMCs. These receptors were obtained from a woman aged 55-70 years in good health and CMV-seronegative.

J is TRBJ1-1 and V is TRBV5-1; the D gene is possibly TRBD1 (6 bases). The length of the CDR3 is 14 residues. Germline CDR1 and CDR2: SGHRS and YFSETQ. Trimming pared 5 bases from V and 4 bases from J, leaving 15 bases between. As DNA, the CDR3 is TGCGCCAGCAGTCCATCGGGGGGCGGCACTGAAGCTTTCTTT. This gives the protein CASSPSGGGTEAFF.

CDR3 nucleotide sequence: TGTGCCAGCAGTTTATCGAGACAGGGAGTCACTGAAGCTTTCTTT. Its protein is CASSLSRQGVTEAFF. The chain recombines TRBV27 with TRBJ1-1; 7 bases agree with TRBD1. The CDR3 consists of 15 residues. V gave up 0 bases and J gave up 4 bases; unmatched junction bases: 5. Germline CDR1 reads MNHEY; CDR2 reads SMNVEV (reference sequence).

CDR3 coding DNA: TGTGCCAGCAGCTCCCATAGCGGGGGGGCCTCCTACAATGAGCAGTTCTTC. Protein sequence: CASSSHSGGASYNEQFF. The genes are TRBV7-8 and TRBJ2-1, with TRBD2 matching 11 bases. The ends lost 4 bases at V and 0 bases at J; junction bases unmatched: 5. The CDR3 spans 17 residues. In germline, CDR1 is SGHVS, CDR2 FQNEAQ. Filled out from reference TRBV7-8 and TRBJ2-1, the complete variable domain reads GAGVSQSPRYKVAKRGQDVALRCDPISGHVSLFWYQQALGQGPEFLTYFQNEAQLDKSGLPSDRFFAERPEGSVSTLKIQRTQQEDSAVYLCASSSHSGGASYNEQFFGPGTRLTVL.

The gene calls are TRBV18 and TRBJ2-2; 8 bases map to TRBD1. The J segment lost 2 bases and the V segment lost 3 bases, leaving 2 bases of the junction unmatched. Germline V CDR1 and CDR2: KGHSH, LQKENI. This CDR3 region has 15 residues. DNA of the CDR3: TGTGCCAGCTCACCTCAGGGGGCCAACACCGGGGAGCTGTTTTTT. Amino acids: CASSPQGANTGELFF.

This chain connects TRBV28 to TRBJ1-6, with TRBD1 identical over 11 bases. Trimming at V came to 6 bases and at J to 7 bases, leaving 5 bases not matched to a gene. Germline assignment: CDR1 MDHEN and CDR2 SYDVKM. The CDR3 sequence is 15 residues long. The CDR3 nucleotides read TGTGCCAGCAGAAACCGGGACAGGGGGAATTCACCCCTCCACTTT. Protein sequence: CASRNRDRGNSPLHF.

This CDR3 is CASSSDSGGEQYF. For the CDR3, the DNA is TGCGCCAGCAGCTCGGACTCGGGCGGCGAGCAGTACTTC. The V gene is TRBV5-1, the J gene TRBJ2-7; D is possibly TRBD2 (5 bases). CDR1 and CDR2 (germline): SGHRS, YFSETQ. The CDR3 length is 13 residues. Trimming shortened V by 3 bases and J by 6 bases, and 13 bases separated the two germline ends.

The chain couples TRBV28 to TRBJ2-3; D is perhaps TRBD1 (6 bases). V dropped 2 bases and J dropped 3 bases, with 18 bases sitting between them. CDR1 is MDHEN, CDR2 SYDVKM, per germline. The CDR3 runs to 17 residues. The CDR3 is CASSLGVSGVGTDTQYF. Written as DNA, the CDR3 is TGTGCCAGCAGTTTAGGGGTTTCAGGGGTTGGTACAGATACGCAGTATTTT. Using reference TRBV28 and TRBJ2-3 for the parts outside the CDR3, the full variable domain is DVKVTQSSRYLVKRTGEKVFLECVQDMDHENMFWYRQDPGLGLRLIYFSYDVKMKEKGDIPEGYSVSREKKERFSLILESASTNQTSMYLCASSLGVSGVGTDTQYFGPGTRLTVL.

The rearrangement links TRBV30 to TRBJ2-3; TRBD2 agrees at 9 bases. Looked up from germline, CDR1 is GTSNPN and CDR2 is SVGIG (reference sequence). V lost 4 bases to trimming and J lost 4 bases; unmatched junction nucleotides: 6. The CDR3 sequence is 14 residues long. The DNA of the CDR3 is TGTGCCTGGACTAGCGGGACAGTCCCAGATACGCAGTATTTT. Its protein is CAWTSGTVPDTQYF. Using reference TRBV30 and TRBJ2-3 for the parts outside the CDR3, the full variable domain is SQTIHQWPATLVQPVGSPLSLECTVEGTSNPNLYWYRQAAGRGLQLLFYSVGIGQISSEVPQNLSASRPQDRQFILSSKKLLLSDSGFYLCAWTSGTVPDTQYFGPGTRLTVL.

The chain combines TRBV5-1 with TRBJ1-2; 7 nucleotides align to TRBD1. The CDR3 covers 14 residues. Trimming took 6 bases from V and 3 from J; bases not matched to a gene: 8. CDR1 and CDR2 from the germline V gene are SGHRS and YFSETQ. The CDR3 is CASTFTGADYGYTF. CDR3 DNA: TGCGCCAGCACCTTCACAGGGGCGGACTATGGCTACACCTTC.

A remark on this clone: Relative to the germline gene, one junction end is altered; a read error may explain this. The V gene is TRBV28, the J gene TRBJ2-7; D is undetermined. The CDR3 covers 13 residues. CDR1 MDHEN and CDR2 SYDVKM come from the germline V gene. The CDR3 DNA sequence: TGTGCCAGCACTTTAGGGCCCGCCTACGAGCAGTACTTC. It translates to CASTLGPAYEQYF.

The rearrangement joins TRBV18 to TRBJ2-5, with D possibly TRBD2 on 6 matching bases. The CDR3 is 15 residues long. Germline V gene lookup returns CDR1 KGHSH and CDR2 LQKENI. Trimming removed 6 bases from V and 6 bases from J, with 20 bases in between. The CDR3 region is CASSPRRGAGQTQYF. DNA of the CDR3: TGTGCCAGCTCCCCAAGGCGGGGCGCCGGGCAGACCCAGTACTTC.